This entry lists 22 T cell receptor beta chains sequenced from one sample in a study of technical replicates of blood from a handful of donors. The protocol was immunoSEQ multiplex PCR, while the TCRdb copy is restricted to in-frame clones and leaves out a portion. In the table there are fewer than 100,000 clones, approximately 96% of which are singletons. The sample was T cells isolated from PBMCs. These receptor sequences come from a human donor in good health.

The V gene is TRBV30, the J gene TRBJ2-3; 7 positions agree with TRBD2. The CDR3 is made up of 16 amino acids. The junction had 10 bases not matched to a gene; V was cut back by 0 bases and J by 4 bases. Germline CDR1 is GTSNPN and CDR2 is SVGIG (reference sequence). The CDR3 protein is CAWSVPGGLCSDTQYF. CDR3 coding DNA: TGTGCCTGGAGTGTACCGGGGGGACTATGTTCAGATACGCAGTATTTT.

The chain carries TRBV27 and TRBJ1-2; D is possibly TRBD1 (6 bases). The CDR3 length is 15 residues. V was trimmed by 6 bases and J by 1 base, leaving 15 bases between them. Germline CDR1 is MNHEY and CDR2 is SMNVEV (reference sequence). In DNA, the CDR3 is TGTGCCAGCAGCTACGGACAGCCCTTTAACTATGGCTACACCTTC. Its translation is CASSYGQPFNYGYTF.

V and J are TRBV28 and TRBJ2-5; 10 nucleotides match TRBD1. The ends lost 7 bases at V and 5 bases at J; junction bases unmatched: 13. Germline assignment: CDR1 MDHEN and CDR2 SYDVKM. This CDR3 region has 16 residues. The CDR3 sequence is CASTSIDRGLVETQYF. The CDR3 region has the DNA TGTGCCAGCACCTCTATCGACAGGGGGCTCGTTGAGACCCAGTACTTC.

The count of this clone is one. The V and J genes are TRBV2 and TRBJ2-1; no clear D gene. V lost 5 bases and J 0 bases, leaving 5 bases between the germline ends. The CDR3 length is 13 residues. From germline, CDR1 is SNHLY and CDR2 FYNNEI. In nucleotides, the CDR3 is TGTGCCAGCAGTTATAACTCCTACAATGAGCAGTTCTTC. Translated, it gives CASSYNSYNEQFF.

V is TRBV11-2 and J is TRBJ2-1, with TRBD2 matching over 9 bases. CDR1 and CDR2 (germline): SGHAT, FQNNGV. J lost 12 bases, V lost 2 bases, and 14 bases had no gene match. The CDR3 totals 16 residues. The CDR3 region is CASSLPAGGPSGWQFF. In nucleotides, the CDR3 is TGTGCCAGCAGCTTACCCGCGGGGGGGCCTAGTGGGTGGCAGTTCTTC.

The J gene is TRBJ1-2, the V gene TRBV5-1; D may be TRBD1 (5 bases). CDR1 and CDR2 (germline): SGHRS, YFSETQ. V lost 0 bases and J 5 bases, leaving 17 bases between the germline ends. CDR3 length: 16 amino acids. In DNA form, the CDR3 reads TGCGCCAGCAGCTTGGATCGACAGCTTGTGTCGTATGGCTACACCTTC. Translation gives CASSLDRQLVSYGYTF. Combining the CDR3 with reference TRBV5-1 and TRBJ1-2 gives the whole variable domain KAGVTQTPRYLIKTRGQQVTLSCSPISGHRSVSWYQQTPGQGLQFLFEYFSETQRNKGNFPGRFSGRQFSNSRSEMNVSTLELGDSALYLCASSLDRQLVSYGYTFGSGTRLTVV.

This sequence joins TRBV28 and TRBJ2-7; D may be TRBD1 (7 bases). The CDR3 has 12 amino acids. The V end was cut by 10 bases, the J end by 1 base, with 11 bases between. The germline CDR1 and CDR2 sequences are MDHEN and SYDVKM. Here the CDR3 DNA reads TGTGCCACCGGGGGACAGTCCTACGAGCAGTACTTC. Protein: CATGGQSYEQYF.

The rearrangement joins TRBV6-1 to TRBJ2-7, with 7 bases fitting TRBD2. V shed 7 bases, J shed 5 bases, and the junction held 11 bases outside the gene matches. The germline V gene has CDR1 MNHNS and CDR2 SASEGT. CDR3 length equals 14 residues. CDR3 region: CASKWGGLGNEQYF. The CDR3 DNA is TGTGCCAGCAAGTGGGGAGGGCTCGGGAACGAGCAGTACTTC.

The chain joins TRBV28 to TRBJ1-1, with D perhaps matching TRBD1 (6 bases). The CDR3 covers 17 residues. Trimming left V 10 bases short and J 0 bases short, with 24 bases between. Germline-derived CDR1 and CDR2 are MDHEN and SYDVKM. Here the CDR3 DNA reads TGTGCCACCAAAGGGGGTGGATGGGCGGCCTTGAACACTGAAGCTTTCTTT. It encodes CATKGGGWAALNTEAFF. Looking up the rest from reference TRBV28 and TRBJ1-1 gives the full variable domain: DVKVTQSSRYLVKRTGEKVFLECVQDMDHENMFWYRQDPGLGLRLIYFSYDVKMKEKGDIPEGYSVSREKKERFSLILESASTNQTSMYLCATKGGGWAALNTEAFFGQGTRLTVV.

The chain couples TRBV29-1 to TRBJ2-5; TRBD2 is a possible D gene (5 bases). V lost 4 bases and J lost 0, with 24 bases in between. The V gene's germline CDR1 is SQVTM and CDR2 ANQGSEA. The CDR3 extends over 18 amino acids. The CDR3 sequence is CSVGTAVGEPQYQETQYF. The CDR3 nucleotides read TGCAGCGTTGGTACAGCGGTTGGGGAACCCCAGTACCAAGAGACCCAGTACTTC.

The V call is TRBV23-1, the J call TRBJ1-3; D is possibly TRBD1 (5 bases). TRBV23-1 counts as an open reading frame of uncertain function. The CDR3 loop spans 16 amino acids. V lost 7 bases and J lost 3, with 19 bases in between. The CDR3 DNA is TGCGCCAGCAAGGGGCAGGGCAAGACTCATGGAAACACCATATATTTT. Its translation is CASKGQGKTHGNTIYF.

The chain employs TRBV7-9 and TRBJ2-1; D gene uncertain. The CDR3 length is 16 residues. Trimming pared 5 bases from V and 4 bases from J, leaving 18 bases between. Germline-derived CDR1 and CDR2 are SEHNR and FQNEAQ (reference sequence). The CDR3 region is CASSHLVGSPYNEQFF. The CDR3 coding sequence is TGTGCCAGCAGCCATCTAGTCGGCTCTCCTTACAATGAGCAGTTCTTC.

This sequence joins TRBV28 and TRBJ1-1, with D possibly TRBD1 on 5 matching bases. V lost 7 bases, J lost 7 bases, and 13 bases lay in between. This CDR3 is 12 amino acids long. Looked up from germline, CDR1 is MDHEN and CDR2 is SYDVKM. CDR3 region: CASTHRGFEAFF. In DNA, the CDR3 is TGTGCCAGCACTCATCGGGGGTTTGAAGCTTTCTTT.

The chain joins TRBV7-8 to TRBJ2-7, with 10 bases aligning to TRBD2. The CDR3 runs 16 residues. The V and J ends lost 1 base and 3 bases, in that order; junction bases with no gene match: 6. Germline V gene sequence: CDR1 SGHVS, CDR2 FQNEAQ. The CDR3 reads CASSLVRLAGVYEQYF. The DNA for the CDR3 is TGTGCCAGCAGCTTAGTGCGTCTAGCGGGGGTCTACGAGCAGTACTTC.

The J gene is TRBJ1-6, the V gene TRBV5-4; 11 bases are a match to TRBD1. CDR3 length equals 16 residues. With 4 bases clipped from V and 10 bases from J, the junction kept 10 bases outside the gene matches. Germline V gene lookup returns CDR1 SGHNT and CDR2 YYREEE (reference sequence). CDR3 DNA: TGTGCCAGCAGCCCGTCGGACAGGGGGCATAGATCACCCCTCCACTTT. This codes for CASSPSDRGHRSPLHF. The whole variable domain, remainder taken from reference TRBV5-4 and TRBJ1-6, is ETGVTQSPTHLIKTRGQQVTLRCSSQSGHNTVSWYQQALGQGPQFIFQYYREEENGRGNFPPRFSGLQFPNYSSELNVNALELDDSALYLCASSPSDRGHRSPLHFGNGTRLTVT.

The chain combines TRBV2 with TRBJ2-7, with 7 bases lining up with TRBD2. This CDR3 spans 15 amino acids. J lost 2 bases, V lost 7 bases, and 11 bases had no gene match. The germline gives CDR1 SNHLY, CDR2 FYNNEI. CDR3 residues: CASTPRDYRPYEQYF. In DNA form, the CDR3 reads TGTGCCAGCACCCCCCGGGACTACCGGCCCTACGAGCAGTACTTC.

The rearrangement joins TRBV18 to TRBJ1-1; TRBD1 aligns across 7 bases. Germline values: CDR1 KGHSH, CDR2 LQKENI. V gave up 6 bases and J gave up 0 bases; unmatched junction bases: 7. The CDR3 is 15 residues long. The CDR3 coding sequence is TGTGCCAGCTCGGCAAAGGGACAGTTGAACACTGAAGCTTTCTTT. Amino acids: CASSAKGQLNTEAFF.

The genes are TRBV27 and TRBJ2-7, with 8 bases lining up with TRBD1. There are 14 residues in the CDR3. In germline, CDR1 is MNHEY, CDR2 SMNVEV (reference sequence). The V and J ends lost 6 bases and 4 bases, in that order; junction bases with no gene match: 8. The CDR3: CASSPRTGLYEQYF. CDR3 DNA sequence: TGTGCCAGCAGCCCTAGGACAGGGTTGTACGAGCAGTACTTC.

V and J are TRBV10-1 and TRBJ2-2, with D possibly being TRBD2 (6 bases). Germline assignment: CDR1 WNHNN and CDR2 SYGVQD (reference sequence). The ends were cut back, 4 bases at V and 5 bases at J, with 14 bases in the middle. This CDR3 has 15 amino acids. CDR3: CASSGSNSGTGELFF. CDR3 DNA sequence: TGCGCCAGCAGTGGGAGTAATAGCGGAACCGGGGAGCTGTTTTTT.

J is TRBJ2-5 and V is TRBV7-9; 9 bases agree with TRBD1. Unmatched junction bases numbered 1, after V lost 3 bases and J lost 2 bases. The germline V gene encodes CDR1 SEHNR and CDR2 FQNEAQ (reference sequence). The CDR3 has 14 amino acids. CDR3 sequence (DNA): TGTGCCAGCAGCTTGACAGGGGGGCAAGAGACCCAGTACTTC. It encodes CASSLTGGQETQYF.

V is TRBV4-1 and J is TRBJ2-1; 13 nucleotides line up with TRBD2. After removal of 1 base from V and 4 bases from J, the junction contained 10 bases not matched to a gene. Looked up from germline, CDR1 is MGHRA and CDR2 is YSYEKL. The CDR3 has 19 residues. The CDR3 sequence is CASSQGSGTSGIRYNEQFF. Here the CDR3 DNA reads TGCGCCAGCAGCCAAGGATCCGGGACTAGCGGGATTAGATACAATGAGCAGTTCTTC.

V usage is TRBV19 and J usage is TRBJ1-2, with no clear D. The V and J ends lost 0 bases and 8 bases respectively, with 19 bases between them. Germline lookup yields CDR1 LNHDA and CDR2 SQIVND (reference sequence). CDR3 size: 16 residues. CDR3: CASSIDVGVGRVGYTF. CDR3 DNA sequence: TGTGCCAGTAGTATAGACGTCGGTGTAGGTCGGGTCGGCTACACCTTC.